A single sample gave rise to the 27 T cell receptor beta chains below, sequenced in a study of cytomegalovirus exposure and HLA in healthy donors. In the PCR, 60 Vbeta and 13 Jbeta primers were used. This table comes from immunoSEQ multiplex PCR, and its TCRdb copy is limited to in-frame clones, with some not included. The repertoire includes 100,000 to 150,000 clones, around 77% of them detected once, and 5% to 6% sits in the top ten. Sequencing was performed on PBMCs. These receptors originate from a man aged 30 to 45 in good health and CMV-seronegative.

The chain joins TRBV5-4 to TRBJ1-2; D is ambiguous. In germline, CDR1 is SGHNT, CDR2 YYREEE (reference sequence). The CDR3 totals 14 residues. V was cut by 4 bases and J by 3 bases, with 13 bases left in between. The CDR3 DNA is TGTGCCAGCAGCGCGGGCACTGTGGACTATGGCTACACCTTC. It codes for CASSAGTVDYGYTF.

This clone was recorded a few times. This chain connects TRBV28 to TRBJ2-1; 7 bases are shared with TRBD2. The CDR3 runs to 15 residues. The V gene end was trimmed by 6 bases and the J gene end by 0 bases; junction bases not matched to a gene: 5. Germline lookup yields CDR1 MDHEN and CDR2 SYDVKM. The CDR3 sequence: CASRPGGSSYNEQFF. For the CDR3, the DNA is TGTGCCAGCAGGCCTGGCGGGAGCTCCTACAATGAGCAGTTCTTC.

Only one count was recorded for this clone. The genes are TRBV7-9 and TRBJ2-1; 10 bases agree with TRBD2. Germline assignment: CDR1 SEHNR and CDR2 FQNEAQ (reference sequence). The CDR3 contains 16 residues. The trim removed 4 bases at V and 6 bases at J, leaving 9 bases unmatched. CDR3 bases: TGTGCCAGCAGCTCCGGACTAGCGGAAAATGTCAATGAGCAGTTCTTC. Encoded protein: CASSSGLAENVNEQFF.

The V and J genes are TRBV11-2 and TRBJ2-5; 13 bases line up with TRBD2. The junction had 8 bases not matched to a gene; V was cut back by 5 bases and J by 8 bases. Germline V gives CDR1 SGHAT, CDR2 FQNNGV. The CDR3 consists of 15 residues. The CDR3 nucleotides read TGTGCCAGCAGCCCGACTAGCGGGGGGCAAGCAACCCAGTACTTC. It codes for CASSPTSGGQATQYF.

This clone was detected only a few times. CDR3 nucleotides: TGTGCCAGCTCACCTACAGCGGATTCCTACGAGCAGTACTTC. It encodes CASSPTADSYEQYF. The chain couples TRBV18 to TRBJ2-7; a weak D match, TRBD2 (5 bases). Germline V gene sequence: CDR1 KGHSH, CDR2 LQKENI. The CDR3 totals 14 residues. Trimming took 3 bases from V and 1 from J, leaving 10 bases between them. The full variable domain, in which reference TRBV18 and TRBJ2-7 provide the parts outside the CDR3, is NAGVMQNPRHLVRRRGQEARLRCSPMKGHSHVYWYRQLPEEGLKFMVYLQKENIIDESGMPKERFSAEFPKEGPSILRIQQVVRGDSAAYFCASSPTADSYEQYFGPGTRLTVT.

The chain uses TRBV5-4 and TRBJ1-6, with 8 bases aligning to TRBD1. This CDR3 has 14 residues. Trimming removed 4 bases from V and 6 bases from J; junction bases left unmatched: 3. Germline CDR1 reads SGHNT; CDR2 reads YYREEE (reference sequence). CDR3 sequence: CASSNDRGNSPLHF. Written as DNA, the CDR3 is TGTGCCAGCAGCAACGACAGGGGTAATTCACCCCTCCACTTT.

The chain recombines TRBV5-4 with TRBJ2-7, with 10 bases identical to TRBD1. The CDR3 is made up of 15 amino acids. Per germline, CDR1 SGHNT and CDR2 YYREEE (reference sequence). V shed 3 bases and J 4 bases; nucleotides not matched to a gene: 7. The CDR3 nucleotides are TGTGCCAGCAGCTCCGGGACAGGGGCCGTATACGAGCAGTACTTC. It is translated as CASSSGTGAVYEQYF.

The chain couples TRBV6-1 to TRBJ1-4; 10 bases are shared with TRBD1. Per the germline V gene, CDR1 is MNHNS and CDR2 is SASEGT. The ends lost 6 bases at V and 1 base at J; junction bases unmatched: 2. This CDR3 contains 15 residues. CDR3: CASRTGGGTNEKLFF. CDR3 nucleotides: TGTGCCAGCAGGACAGGGGGCGGAACTAATGAAAAACTGTTTTTT.

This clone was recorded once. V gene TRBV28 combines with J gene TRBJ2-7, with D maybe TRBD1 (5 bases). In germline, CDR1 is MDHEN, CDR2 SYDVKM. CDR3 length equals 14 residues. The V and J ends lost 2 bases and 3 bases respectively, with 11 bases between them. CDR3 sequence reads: CASSLPGWVYEQYF. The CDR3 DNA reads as TGTGCCAGCAGTTTACCAGGGTGGGTCTACGAGCAGTACTTC.

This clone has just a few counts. DNA of the CDR3: TGTGCCAGCAGCCCGGGTGGTAGGATCTCGGAAAAACTGTTTTTT. This sequence encodes CASSPGGRISEKLFF. The chain carries TRBV7-9 and TRBJ1-4; no reliable D call. The CDR3 loop spans 15 amino acids. The ends were cut back, 5 bases at V and 8 bases at J, with 18 bases in the middle. The germline CDR1 and CDR2 sequences are SEHNR and FQNEAQ (reference sequence).

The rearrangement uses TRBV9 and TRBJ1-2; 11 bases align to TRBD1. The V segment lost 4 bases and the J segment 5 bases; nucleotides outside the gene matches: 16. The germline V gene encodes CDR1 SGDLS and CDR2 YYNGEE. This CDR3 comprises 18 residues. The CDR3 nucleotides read TGTGCCAGCAGCCTAACTCTTAGTGGGGGACAGGGGGGATATGGCTACACCTTC. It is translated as CASSLTLSGGQGGYGYTF.

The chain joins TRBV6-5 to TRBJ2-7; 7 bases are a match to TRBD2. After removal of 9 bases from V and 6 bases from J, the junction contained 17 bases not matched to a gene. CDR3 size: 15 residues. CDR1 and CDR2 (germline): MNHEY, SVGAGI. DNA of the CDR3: TGTGCCAGTGCAGGAGGGAGGGCCGCATGGGGCGAGCAGTACTTC. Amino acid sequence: CASAGGRAAWGEQYF.

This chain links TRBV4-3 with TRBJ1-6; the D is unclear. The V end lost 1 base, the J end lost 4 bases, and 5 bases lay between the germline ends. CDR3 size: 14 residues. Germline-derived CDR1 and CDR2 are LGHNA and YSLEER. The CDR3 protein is CASSQVRYNSPLHF. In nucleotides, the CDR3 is TGCGCCAGCAGCCAAGTCCGTTATAATTCACCCCTCCACTTT.

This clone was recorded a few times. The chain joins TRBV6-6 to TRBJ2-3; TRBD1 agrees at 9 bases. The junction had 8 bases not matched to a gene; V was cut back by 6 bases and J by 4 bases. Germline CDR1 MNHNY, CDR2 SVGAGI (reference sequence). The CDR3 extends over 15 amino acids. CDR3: CASRGTGRVADTQYF. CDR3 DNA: TGTGCCAGCAGGGGGACAGGGCGGGTGGCAGATACGCAGTATTTT.

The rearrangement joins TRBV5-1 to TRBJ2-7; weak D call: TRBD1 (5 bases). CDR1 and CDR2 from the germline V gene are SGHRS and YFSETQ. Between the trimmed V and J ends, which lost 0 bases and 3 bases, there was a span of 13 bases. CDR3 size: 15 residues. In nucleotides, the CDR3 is TGCGCCAGCAGCTTGGGCCAGGGCCGCCTCTACGAGCAGTACTTC. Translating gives CASSLGQGRLYEQYF.

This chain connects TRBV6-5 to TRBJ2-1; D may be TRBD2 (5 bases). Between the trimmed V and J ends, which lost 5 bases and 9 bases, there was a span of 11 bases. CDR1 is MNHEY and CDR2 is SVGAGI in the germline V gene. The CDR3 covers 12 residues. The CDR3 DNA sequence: TGTGCCAGCAGTCCGATAGAGGGTGAGCAGTTCTTC. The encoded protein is CASSPIEGEQFF.

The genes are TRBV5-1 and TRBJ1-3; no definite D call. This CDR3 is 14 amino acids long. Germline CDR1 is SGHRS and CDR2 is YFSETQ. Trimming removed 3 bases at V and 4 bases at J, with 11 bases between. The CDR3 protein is CASSSTNLGNTIYF. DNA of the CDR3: TGCGCCAGCAGCTCGACAAATTTGGGAAACACCATATATTTT.

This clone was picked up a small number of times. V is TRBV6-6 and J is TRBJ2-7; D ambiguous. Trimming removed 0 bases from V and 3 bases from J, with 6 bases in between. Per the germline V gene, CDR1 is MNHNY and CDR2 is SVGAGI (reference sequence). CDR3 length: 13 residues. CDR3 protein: CASSYSPSYEQYF. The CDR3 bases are TGTGCCAGCAGTTACTCTCCCAGCTACGAGCAGTACTTC.

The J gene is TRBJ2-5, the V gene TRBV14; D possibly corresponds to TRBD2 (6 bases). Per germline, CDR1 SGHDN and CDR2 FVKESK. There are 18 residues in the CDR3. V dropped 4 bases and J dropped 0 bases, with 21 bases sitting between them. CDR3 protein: CASSPLGRPQANQETQYF. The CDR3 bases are TGTGCCAGCAGCCCGCTAGGGAGGCCACAGGCAAACCAAGAGACCCAGTACTTC.

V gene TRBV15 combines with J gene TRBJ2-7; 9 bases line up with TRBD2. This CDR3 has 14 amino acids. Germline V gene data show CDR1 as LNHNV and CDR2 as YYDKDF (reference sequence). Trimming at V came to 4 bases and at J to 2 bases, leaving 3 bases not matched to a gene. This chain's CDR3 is CATSKSGGTYEQYF. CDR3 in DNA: TGTGCCACCAGCAAAAGCGGGGGGACCTACGAGCAGTACTTC.

Written as DNA, the CDR3 is TGTGCCAGCAGCTTAGCTGGGAGCTCCTACGAGCAGTACTTC. It is translated as CASSLAGSSYEQYF. The chain employs TRBV7-9 and TRBJ2-5, with D perhaps matching TRBD2 (5 bases). The J call could be wrong; TRBJ2-7 is a better fit for the DNA end. The CDR3 runs to 14 residues. Germline lookup yields CDR1 SEHNR and CDR2 FQNEAQ (reference sequence).

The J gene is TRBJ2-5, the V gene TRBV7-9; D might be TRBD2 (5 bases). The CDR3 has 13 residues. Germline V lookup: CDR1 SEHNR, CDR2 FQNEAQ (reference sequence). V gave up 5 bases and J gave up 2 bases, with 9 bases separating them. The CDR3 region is CASSRGLQETQYF. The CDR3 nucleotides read TGTGCCAGCAGCAGAGGACTTCAAGAGACCCAGTACTTC.

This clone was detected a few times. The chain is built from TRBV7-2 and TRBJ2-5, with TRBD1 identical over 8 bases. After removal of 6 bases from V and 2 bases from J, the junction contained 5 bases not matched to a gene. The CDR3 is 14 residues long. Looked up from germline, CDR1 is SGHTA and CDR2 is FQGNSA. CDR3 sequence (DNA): TGTGCCAGCAGTGTCCGGACAGGGCAAGAGACCCAGTACTTC. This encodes CASSVRTGQETQYF.

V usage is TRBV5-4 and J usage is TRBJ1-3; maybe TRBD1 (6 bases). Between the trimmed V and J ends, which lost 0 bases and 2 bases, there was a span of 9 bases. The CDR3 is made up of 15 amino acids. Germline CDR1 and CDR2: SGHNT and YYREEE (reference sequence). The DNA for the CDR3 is TGTGCCAGCAGCTTGGTGGGGGGGCCTGGAAACACCATATATTTT. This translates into CASSLVGGPGNTIYF.

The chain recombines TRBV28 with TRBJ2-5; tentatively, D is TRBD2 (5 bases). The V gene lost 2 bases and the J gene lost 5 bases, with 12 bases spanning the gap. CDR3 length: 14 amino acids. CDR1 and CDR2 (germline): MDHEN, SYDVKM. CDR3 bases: TGTGCCAGCAGTTTAGCGAGGGCCGGGGAGACCCAGTACTTC. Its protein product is CASSLARAGETQYF.

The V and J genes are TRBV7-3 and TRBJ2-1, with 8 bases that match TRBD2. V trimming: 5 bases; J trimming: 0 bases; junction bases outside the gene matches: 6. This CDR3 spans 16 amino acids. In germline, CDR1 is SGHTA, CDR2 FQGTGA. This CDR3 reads CASSPGGGSSYNEQFF. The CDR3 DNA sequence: TGTGCCAGCAGCCCCGGGGGGGGTAGCTCCTACAATGAGCAGTTCTTC. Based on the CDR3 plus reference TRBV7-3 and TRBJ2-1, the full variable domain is GAGVSQTPSNKVTEKGKYVELRCDPISGHTALYWYRQSLGQGPEFLIYFQGTGAADDSGLPNDRFFAVRPEGSVSTLKIQRTERGDSAVYLCASSPGGGSSYNEQFFGPGTRLTVL.

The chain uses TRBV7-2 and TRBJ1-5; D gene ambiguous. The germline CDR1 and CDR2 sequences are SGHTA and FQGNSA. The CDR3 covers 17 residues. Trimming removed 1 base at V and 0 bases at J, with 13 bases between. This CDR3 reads CASSLVVSRYSNQPQHF. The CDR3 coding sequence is TGTGCCAGCAGCTTAGTTGTTTCGCGATATAGCAATCAGCCCCAGCATTTT. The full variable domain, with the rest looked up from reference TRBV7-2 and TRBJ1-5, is GAGVSQSPSNKVTEKGKDVELRCDPISGHTALYWYRQSLGQGLEFLIYFQGNSAPDKSGLPSDRFSAERTGGSVSTLTIQRTQQEDSAVYLCASSLVVSRYSNQPQHFGDGTRLSIL.